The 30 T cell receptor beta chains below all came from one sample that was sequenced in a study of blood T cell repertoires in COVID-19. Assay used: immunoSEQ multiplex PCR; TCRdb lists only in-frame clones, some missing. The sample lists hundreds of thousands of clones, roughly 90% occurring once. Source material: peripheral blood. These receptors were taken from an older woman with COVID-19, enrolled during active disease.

The CDR3 spells CASSRSGPVDGYTF. The DNA for the CDR3 is TGCGCCAGCAGCAGATCAGGGCCCGTTGATGGCTACACCTTC. The gene calls are TRBV5-1 and TRBJ1-2, with D possibly TRBD1 on 5 matching bases. The V end was cut by 4 bases, the J end by 6 bases, with 16 bases between. Germline V CDR1 and CDR2: SGHRS, YFSETQ. The CDR3 extends over 14 amino acids. Full variable domain (remainder filled in from reference TRBV5-1 and TRBJ1-2): KAGVTQTPRYLIKTRGQQVTLSCSPISGHRSVSWYQQTPGQGLQFLFEYFSETQRNKGNFPGRFSGRQFSNSRSEMNVSTLELGDSALYLCASSRSGPVDGYTFGSGTRLTVV.

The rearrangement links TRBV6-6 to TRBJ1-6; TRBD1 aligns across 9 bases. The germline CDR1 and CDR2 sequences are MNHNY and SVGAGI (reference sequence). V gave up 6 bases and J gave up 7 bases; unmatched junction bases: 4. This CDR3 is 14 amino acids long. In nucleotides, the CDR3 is TGTGCCAGCAGCCCCGGACAGGGGAATTCACCCCTCCACTTT. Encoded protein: CASSPGQGNSPLHF.

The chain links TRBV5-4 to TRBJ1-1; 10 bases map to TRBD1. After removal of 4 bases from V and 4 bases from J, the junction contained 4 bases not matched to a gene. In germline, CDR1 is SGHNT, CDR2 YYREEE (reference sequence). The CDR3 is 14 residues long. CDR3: CASSPGQGVTEAFF. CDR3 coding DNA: TGTGCCAGCAGCCCCGGACAGGGGGTCACTGAAGCTTTCTTT.

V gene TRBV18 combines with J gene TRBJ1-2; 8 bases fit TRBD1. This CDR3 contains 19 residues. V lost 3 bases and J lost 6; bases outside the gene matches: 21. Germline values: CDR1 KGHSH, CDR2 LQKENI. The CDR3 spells CASSPGVTGAQGAENGYTF. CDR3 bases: TGTGCCAGCTCACCGGGGGTGACGGGAGCCCAGGGGGCTGAAAATGGCTACACCTTC. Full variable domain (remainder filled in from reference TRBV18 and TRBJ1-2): NAGVMQNPRHLVRRRGQEARLRCSPMKGHSHVYWYRQLPEEGLKFMVYLQKENIIDESGMPKERFSAEFPKEGPSILRIQQVVRGDSAAYFCASSPGVTGAQGAENGYTFGSGTRLTVV.

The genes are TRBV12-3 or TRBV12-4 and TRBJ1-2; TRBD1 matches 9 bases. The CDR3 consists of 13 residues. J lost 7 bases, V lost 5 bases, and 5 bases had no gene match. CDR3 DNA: TGTGCCAGCAGTCGACAGGGGGGAATTGGCTACACCTTC. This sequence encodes CASSRQGGIGYTF.

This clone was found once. CDR3 region: CASSSAGPLYYEQYF. CDR3 in DNA: TGTGCCAGCAGCTCAGCGGGGCCCTTGTACTACGAGCAGTACTTC. The chain has TRBV11-2 and TRBJ2-7; 7 bases agree with TRBD2. CDR1 is SGHAT and CDR2 is FQNNGV in the germline V gene. This CDR3 comprises 15 residues. The V and J ends lost 4 bases and 3 bases, in that order; junction bases with no gene match: 9.

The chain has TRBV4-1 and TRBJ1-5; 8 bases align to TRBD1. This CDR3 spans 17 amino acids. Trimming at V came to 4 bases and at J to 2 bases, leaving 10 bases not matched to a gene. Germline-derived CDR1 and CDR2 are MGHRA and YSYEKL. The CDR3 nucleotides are TGCGCCAGCAGCCGCTACAGGGGGGGCGAGGGCAATCAGCCCCAGCATTTT. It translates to CASSRYRGGEGNQPQHF.

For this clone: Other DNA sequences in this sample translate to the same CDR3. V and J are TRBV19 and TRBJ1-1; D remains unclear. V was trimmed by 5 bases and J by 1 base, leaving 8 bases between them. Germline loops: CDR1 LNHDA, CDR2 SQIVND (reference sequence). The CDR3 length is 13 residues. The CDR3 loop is CASSLRENTEAFF. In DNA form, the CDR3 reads TGTGCCAGTAGTCTGAGGGAGAACACTGAAGCTTTCTTT. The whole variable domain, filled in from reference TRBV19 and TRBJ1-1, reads DGGITQSPKYLFRKEGQNVTLSCEQNLNHDAMYWYRQDPGQGLRLIYYSQIVNDFQKGDIAEGYSVSREKKESFPLTVTSAQKNPTAFYLCASSLRENTEAFFGQGTRLTVV.

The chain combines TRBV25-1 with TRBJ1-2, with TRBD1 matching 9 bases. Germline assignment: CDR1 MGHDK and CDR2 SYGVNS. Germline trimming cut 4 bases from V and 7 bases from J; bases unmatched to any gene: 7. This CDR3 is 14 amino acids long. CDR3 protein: CASSGDREIGGYTF. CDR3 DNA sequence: TGTGCCAGCAGTGGGGACAGGGAGATAGGTGGCTACACCTTC.

CDR3 sequence reads: CASSLDAQGSSPLHF. The CDR3 nucleotides are TGTGCCAGCAGCTTAGATGCACAGGGCTCATCACCCCTCCACTTT. V and J are TRBV7-2 and TRBJ1-6; possible D gene TRBD1, 6 bases. Germline CDR1 reads SGHTA; CDR2 reads FQGNSA. The V end was cut by 1 base, the J end by 10 bases, with 14 bases between. The CDR3 runs to 15 residues. Combining the CDR3 with reference TRBV7-2 and TRBJ1-6 gives the whole variable domain GAGVSQSPSNKVTEKGKDVELRCDPISGHTALYWYRQSLGQGLEFLIYFQGNSAPDKSGLPSDRFSAERTGGSVSTLTIQRTQQEDSAVYLCASSLDAQGSSPLHFGNGTRLTVT.

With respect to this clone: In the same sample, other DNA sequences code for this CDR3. The CDR3 protein is CASSLDRGRGYTF. The CDR3 coding sequence is TGTGCCAGCAGCTTAGACAGGGGGCGCGGCTACACCTTC. The rearrangement joins TRBV7-2 to TRBJ1-2, with TRBD1 identical over 9 bases. CDR1 is SGHTA, CDR2 FQGNSA, per germline. The CDR3 runs 13 residues. The V and J ends lost 1 base and 8 bases, in that order; junction bases with no gene match: 2.

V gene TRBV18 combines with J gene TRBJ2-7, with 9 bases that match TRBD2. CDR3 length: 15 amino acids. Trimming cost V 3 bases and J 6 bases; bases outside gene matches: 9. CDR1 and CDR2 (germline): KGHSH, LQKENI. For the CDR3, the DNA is TGTGCCAGCTCACCCTGGGCTAGCGGGGTTAGCGAGCAGTACTTC. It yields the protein CASSPWASGVSEQYF.

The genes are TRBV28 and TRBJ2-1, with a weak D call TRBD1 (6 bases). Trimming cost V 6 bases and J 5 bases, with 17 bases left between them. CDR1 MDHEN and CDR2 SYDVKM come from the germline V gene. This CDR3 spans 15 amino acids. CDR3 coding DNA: TGTGCCAGCAGCCTCACAGGGCTCGGAAACAATGAGCAGTTCTTC. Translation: CASSLTGLGNNEQFF.

CDR3 nucleotide sequence: TGTGCCAGCAGCCGGACAGGGGGCCTAGATCAGCCCCAGCATTTT. Amino acid sequence: CASSRTGGLDQPQHF. The chain carries TRBV7-9 and TRBJ1-5, with 11 bases that match TRBD1. CDR1 and CDR2 from the germline V gene are SEHNR and FQNEAQ (reference sequence). CDR3 size: 15 residues. Trimming took 5 bases from V and 5 from J; bases not matched to a gene: 5.

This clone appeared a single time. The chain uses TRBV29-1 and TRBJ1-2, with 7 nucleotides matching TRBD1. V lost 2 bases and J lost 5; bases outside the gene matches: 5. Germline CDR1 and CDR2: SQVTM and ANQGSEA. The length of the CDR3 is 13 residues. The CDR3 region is CSVEKGAVYGYTF. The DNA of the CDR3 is TGCAGCGTTGAAAAGGGGGCGGTTTATGGCTACACCTTC.

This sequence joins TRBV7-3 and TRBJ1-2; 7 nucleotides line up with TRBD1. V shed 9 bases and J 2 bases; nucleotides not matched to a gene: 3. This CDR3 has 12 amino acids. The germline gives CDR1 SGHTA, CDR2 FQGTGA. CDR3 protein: CARTGTNYGYTF. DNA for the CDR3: TGTGCCAGGACAGGGACCAACTATGGCTACACCTTC. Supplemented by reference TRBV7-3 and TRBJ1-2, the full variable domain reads GAGVSQTPSNKVTEKGKYVELRCDPISGHTALYWYRQSLGQGPEFLIYFQGTGAADDSGLPNDRFFAVRPEGSVSTLKIQRTERGDSAVYLCARTGTNYGYTFGSGTRLTVV.

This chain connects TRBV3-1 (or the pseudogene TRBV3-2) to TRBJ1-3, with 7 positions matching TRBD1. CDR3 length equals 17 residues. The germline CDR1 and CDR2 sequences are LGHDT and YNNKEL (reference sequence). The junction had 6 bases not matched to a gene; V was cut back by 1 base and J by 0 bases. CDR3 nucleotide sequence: TGTGCCAGCAGCCAAGGAGGGGGCAGCATCTCTGGAAACACCATATATTTT. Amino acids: CASSQGGGSISGNTIYF.

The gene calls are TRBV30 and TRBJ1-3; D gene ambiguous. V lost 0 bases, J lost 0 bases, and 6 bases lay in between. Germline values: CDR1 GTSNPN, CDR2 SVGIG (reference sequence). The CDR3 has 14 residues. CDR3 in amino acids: CAWSVLRSGNTIYF. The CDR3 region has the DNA TGTGCCTGGAGTGTACTCCGCTCTGGAAACACCATATATTTT.

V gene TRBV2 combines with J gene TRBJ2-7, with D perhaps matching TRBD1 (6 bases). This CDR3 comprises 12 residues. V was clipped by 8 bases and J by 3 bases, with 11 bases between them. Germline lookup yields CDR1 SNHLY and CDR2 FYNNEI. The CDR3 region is CASSGTYYEQYF. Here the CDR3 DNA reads TGTGCCAGCTCCGGGACATACTACGAGCAGTACTTC.

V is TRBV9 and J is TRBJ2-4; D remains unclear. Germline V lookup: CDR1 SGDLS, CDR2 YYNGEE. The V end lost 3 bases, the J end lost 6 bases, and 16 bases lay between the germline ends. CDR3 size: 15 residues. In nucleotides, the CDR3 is TGTGCCAGCAGCGCCTTCCCGACGGGTACAAACATTCAGTACTTC. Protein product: CASSAFPTGTNIQYF.

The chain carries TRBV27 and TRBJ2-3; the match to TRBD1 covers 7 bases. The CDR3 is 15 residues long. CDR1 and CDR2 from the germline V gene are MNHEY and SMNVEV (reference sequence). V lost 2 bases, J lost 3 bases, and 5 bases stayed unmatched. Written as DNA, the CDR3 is TGTGCCAGCAGTTTAGACAGGGTCGGAACAGATACGCAGTATTTT. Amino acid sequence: CASSLDRVGTDTQYF.

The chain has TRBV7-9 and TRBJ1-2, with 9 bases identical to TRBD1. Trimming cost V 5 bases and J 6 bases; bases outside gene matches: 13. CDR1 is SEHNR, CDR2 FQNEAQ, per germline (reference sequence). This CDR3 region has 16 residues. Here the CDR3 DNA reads TGTGCCAGCAGCCTCCTCCGGACAGGGGAGGACGATGGCTACACCTTC. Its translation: CASSLLRTGEDDGYTF.

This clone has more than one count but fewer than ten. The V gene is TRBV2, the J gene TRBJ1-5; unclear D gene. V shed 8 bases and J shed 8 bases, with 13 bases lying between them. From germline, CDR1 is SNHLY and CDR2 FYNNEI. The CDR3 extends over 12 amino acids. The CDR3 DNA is TGTGCCAGCGACGCGGGTGGGGAGCCCCAGCATTTT. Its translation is CASDAGGEPQHF.

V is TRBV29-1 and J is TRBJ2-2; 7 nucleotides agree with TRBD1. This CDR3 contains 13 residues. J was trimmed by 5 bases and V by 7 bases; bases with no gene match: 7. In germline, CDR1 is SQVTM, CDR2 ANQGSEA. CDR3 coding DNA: TGCAGCGCTAGAGTACAGGGGACCGGGGAGCTGTTTTTT. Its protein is CSARVQGTGELFF.

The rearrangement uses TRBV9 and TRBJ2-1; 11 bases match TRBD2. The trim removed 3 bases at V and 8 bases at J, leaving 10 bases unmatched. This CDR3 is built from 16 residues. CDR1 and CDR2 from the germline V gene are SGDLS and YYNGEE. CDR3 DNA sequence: TGTGCCAGCAGCGCCCATAGCGGGGGGGCAGTCGATGAGCAGTTCTTC. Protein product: CASSAHSGGAVDEQFF.

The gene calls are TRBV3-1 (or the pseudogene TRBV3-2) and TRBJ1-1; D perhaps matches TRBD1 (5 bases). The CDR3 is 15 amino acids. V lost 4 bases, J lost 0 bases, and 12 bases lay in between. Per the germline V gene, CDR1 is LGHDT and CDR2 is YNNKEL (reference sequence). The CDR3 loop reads CASSPSGTVNTEAFF. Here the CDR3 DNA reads TGTGCCAGCAGCCCCAGCGGGACGGTGAACACTGAAGCTTTCTTT.

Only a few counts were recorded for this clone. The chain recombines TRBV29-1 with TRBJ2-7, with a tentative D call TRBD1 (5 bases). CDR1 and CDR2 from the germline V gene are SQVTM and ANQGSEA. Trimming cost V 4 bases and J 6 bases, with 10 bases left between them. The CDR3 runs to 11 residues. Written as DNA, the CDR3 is TGCAGCGTTGTGGCAGGGATCGAGCAGTACTTC. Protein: CSVVAGIEQYF.

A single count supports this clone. CDR3: CASSPLLDRNTEAFF. The CDR3 bases are TGTGCCAGCTCACCATTATTGGACAGGAACACTGAAGCTTTCTTT. The chain has TRBV18 and TRBJ1-1; D may be TRBD1 (6 bases). The germline gives CDR1 KGHSH, CDR2 LQKENI. The CDR3 spans 15 residues. V gave up 2 bases and J gave up 1 base, with 11 bases separating them.

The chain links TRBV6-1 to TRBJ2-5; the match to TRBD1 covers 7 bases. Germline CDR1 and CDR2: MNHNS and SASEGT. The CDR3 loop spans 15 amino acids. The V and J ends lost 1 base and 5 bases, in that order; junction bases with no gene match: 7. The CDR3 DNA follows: TGTGCCAGCAGTGAAGATAGGACAGGCGGGGAGACCCAGTACTTC. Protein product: CASSEDRTGGETQYF.

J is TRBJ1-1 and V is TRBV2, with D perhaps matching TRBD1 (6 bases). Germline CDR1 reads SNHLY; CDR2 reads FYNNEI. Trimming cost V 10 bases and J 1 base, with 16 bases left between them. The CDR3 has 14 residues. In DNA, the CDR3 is TGTGCCATGCTAGGGAGGGGGGGGAACACTGAAGCTTTCTTT. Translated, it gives CAMLGRGGNTEAFF.